Ten or more counts support the clone carrying this TCR beta chain. This record belongs to a study of identical twins. The J segment lost 8 bases and the V segment lost 4 bases, leaving 4 bases of the junction unmatched. Germline V gene data show CDR1 as MNHEY and CDR2 as SVGAGI. The CDR3 is 13 residues long. Template switching introduced a universal primer site, and the cDNA bore unique molecular identifiers. TCRdb re-called the 5' RACE reads through MiXCR, storing one row per CDR3 protein. The sample holds about 660,000 distinct CDR3 sequences, 8.5% to 9% seen once. These data were also filed under a second study, of yellow fever vaccine responses in identical twins.

Sequenced: PBMCs. The chain carries TRBV6-5 and TRBJ2-1, with TRBD2 matching 8 bases. The TCR was taken from a young woman in good health. CDR3 protein: CASSSGLVDEQFF. In DNA, the CDR3 is TGTGCCAGCAGTTCGGGACTAGTGGATGAGCAGTTCTTC.